Reported below is one T cell receptor (beta chain). Antigen unknown. This CDR3 contains 15 residues. Trimming cost V 3 bases and J 8 bases; bases outside gene matches: 10. Germline CDR1 MGHDK, CDR2 SYGVNS. The sample comes from a study of OX40 agonist ivuxolimab in advanced cancers. Study findings and constraints: Some patients who did not respond also had low normalized T-cell clonal expansion.

Generated by immunoSEQ multiplex PCR, the TCRdb table keeps only in-frame clones and is missing some. The sample has about 100,000 clones; roughly 90% are singletons. Patients had blood sampled at baseline and again on cycle 4 day 1 and cycle 7 day 1. This clonotype was obtained from an adult with an advanced solid tumor such as melanoma, head and neck, liver or kidney cancer. The sequences come from CD4+ or CD8+ T cells sorted from blood, collected in a trial of the OX40 agonist ivuxolimab. This rearrangement joins TRBV25-1 to TRBJ2-4; TRBD2 matches at 7 bases. CDR3 residues: CASSDAVLGRDIQYF. CDR3 nucleotides: TGTGCCAGCAGTGACGCGGTCTTAGGGAGGGACATTCAGTACTTC.